These T cell receptor beta chains were read from a single sample in a study of blood T cell repertoires in COVID-19. Produced via immunoSEQ multiplex PCR; TCRdb's table is partial and in-frame only. This table has roughly 230,000 clones, 84% appearing once. Sequencing was performed on peripheral blood. Receptors were obtained from a man aged 45-65 years with active or convalescent COVID-19. CDR3s leave out the opening cysteine and the closing phenylalanine or tryptophan. Fields, in order: CDR3 length, clone size, V gene, CDR3 protein. A row's size may be missing; if present it is once, few, many or a size class.

length: 13
size: -
V: TRBV9
CDR3: ASSVRTGINQPQH

length: 12
size: -
V: TRBV30
CDR3: AWKEPFPNYGYT

length: 13
size: once
V: TRBV4-1
CDR3: ASSQASDPNYGYT

length: 13
size: -
V: TRBV6-5
CDR3: ASSYSRVDNSPLH

length: 12
size: -
V: TRBV7-2
CDR3: ASSLGQDNSPLH

length: 12
size: -
V: TRBV15
CDR3: ATSRGSGGNTQY

length: 14
size: few
V: TRBV27
CDR3: ASTSLGAGENTEAF

length: 12
size: -
V: TRBV5-5
CDR3: ASSRRDRGETQY

length: 12
size: -
V: TRBV25-1
CDR3: ASRGQGVNQPQH

length: 12
size: -
V: TRBV10-3
CDR3: AISEGGSRQPQH

length: 13
size: once
V: TRBV9
CDR3: ASSPRDRATGELF

length: 10
size: -
V: TRBV7-2
CDR3: ASSLAASPLH

length: 10
size: -
V: TRBV6-5
CDR3: ATSGGDNEQF

length: 11
size: -
V: TRBV29-1
CDR3: SVEGGGHEKLF

length: 13
size: -
V: TRBV28
CDR3: ASSVSGTSGDTQY

length: 14
size: -
V: TRBV4-2
CDR3: ASSQDRGAATDTQY

length: 10
size: -
V: TRBV12-3/TRBV12-4
CDR3: ASSFRLYGYT

length: 12
size: -
V: TRBV14
CDR3: ASSLAGRANEQF

length: 12
size: -
V: TRBV7-9
CDR3: ASSPRPPEPEAF

length: 14
size: -
V: TRBV7-7
CDR3: ASSPRDRGNTGELF

length: 11
size: -
V: TRBV6-5
CDR3: ASSSGSYNEQF

length: 12
size: -
V: TRBV5-6
CDR3: ASSLGTDGNTIY

length: 10
size: -
V: TRBV2
CDR3: ATSQDANEQF

length: 12
size: -
V: TRBV19
CDR3: ASSMQGPNYGYT

length: 13
size: once
V: TRBV30
CDR3: AAAGGSPVGSPLH

length: 14
size: -
V: TRBV5-5
CDR3: ASSLEGQITWDTQY

length: 10
size: -
V: TRBV30
CDR3: AWSKTGYGYT

length: 11
size: -
V: TRBV6-4
CDR3: ASSKGQGVGYT

length: 15
size: -
V: TRBV10-2
CDR3: ASSEPGRGPDTGELF

length: 13
size: once
V: TRBV2
CDR3: AGGFGTGGPDTQY

length: 14
size: -
V: TRBV18
CDR3: ASSFSLAEEGGELF

length: 11
size: few
V: TRBV7-2
CDR3: ASSLTHTDTQY

length: 10
size: -
V: TRBV5-4
CDR3: ASSQGGREAF

length: 14
size: few
V: TRBV3-1/TRBV3-2
CDR3: ASSQDRLAGFYEQY

length: 10
size: -
V: TRBV12-3/TRBV12-4
CDR3: ASHSGLWGYT

length: 12
size: -
V: TRBV6-5
CDR3: ASRQQGWREKLF

length: 15
size: -
V: TRBV9
CDR3: ASSGGSVGRGDTEAF

length: 13
size: -
V: TRBV30
CDR3: AWSVLGGGESPLH

length: 13
size: -
V: TRBV30
CDR3: AWSPRGQAHQPQH

length: 13
size: -
V: TRBV5-4
CDR3: ASSWDSSYNSPLH

length: 13
size: once
V: TRBV9
CDR3: ASSVGQGGRYGYT